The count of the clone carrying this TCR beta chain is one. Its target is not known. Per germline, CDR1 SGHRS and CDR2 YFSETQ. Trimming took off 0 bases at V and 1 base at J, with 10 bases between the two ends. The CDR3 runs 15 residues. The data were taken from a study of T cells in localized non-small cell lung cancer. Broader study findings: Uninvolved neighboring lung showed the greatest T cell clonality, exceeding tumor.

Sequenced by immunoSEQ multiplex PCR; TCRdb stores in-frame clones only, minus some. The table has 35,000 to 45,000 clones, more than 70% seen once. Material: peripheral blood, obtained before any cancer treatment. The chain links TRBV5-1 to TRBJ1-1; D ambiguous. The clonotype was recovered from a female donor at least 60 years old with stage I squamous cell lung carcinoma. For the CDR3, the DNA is TGCGCCAGCAGCTTGGAGGTGGAATCGAACACTGAAGCTTTCTTT. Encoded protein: CASSLEVESNTEAFF.